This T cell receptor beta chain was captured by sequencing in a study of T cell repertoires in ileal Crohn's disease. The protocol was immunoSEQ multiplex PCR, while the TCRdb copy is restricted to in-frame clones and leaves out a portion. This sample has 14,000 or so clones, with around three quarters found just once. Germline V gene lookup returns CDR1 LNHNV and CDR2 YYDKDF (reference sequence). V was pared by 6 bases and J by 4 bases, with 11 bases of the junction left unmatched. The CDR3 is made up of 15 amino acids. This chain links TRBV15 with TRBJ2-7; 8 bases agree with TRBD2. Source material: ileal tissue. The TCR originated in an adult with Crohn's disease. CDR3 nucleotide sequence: TGTGCCACCAGGCGAAGTGGGGGACTAGGGTACGAGCAGTACTTC. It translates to CATRRSGGLGYEQYF. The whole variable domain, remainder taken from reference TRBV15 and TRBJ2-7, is DAMVIQNPRYQVTQFGKPVTLSCSQTLNHNVMYWYQQKSSQAPKLLFHYYDKDFNNEADTPDNFQSRRPNTSFCFLDIRSPGLGDTAMYLCATRRSGGLGYEQYFGPGTRLTVT.